Listed below are T cell receptor beta chains from one sample, sequenced in a study of blood T cell repertoires in COVID-19. Some clones are missing from TCRdb's copy, which holds only in-frame ones; the method was immunoSEQ multiplex PCR. The table has roughly 25,000 clones, around 86% seen once. What was sequenced was peripheral blood. These receptors came from a man in his 70s with acute or convalescent COVID-19. Both conserved end residues are part of each CDR3. Fields, in order: CDR3 DNA, CDR3 protein, V gene, D gene, clone size, J gene. The D gene is left open where the match is weak. Part of the rows lack a size; the others show once, few, many or a class for expanded clones.

TGCGCCAGCAGCTTCCCACAAGGAGCACGACTATACAATGAGCAGTTCTTC CASSFPQGARLYNEQFF TRBV5-1 - once TRBJ2-1
TGTGCCAGCAGTTGGGAGGGAAGAACTGAAGCTTTCTTT CASSWEGRTEAFF TRBV6-2/TRBV6-3 - - TRBJ1-1
TGTGCCAGCAGGTCCGGGACTAGCGATACAGATACGCAGTATTTT CASRSGTSDTDTQYF TRBV5-4 TRBD2 - TRBJ2-3
TGTGCCTGGAGTGGACTAGCGGGAGCGGCCGGGGAGCTGTTTTTT CAWSGLAGAAGELFF TRBV30 TRBD2 - TRBJ2-2
TGTGCCAGCTCACCACCGAACAGAGCAAACGCTGGCTACACCTTC CASSPPNRANAGYTF TRBV18 - - TRBJ1-2
TGCGCCAGCAGCGCCGGGACAGGGGTTGATGAGCAGTTCTTC CASSAGTGVDEQFF TRBV5-1 TRBD1 - TRBJ2-1
TGCGCCAGCAGCCAAGATCCCAGTTCTAGCCTGTTCCTAGGCGAGCAGTACTTC CASSQDPSSSLFLGEQYF TRBV4-1 - - TRBJ2-7
TGTGCCAGTAGTATAGAACTAGCGTCCATTTACGAGCAGTACTTC CASSIELASIYEQYF TRBV19 TRBD2 - TRBJ2-7
TGTGCCAGTAGTATAGCGGCAGGGGTCTATGGCTACACCTTC CASSIAAGVYGYTF TRBV19 - - TRBJ1-2
TGTGCCAGCAGTTCACGGAGCAATCAGCCCCAGCATTTT CASSSRSNQPQHF TRBV6-2/TRBV6-3 - - TRBJ1-5
TGCAGTGCTAGTTTGGCGGGGGGGCTCTACAATGAGCAGTTCTTC CSASLAGGLYNEQFF TRBV20-1 TRBD2 - TRBJ2-1
TGTGCCAGCTCACAGGGACAGATCGCAACTAATGAAAAACTGTTTTTT CASSQGQIATNEKLFF TRBV18 TRBD1 - TRBJ1-4
TGTGCCAGCAGTTCGTCTGGGGCCAACGTCCTGACTTTC CASSSSGANVLTF TRBV27 - - TRBJ2-6
TGTGCCAGCAGCCACGGGAGAACGTACACTGAAGCTTTCTTT CASSHGRTYTEAFF TRBV11-3 - - TRBJ1-1
TGTGCCAGCAGCTCCACAGGAGTCAATATAGCCAAAAACATTCAGTACTTC CASSSTGVNIAKNIQYF TRBV6-2/TRBV6-3 - - TRBJ2-4
TGTGCCAGCTCAGGACAGGGTGTGGGGTCACCCCTCCACTTT CASSGQGVGSPLHF TRBV18 TRBD1 few TRBJ1-6
TGTGCCAGCAGTTTTAGGACAGGGGGTTACACCGGGGAGCTGTTTTTT CASSFRTGGYTGELFF TRBV5-5 TRBD1 - TRBJ2-2
TGTGCCAGCTCACGAGAGGGCTCGGATCAGCCCCAGCATTTT CASSREGSDQPQHF TRBV18 - few TRBJ1-5
TGTGCCATCAAGGCCCTAGCGGGAGGTCCCGACGAGCAGTACTTC CAIKALAGGPDEQYF TRBV10-3 TRBD2 once TRBJ2-7
TGTGCCAGCAGCACGAGATTGGGGACAGGGTCAGGGTACTTC CASSTRLGTGSGYF TRBV5-6 TRBD1 - TRBJ2-7
- CASSFLWTGGKETQYF TRBV27 - - TRBJ2-5
TGCGCCAGCAGCTTGGGACAGGGGCACTCTGGAAACACCATATATTTT CASSLGQGHSGNTIYF TRBV5-1 TRBD1 - TRBJ1-3
TGTGCCAGCAGTATCGATGAGGTGGGAGCTGAAGCTTTCTTT CASSIDEVGAEAFF TRBV6-6 - once TRBJ1-1
TGCGCCAGCAGCTTGGGGACAGATAACTATGGCTACACCTTC CASSLGTDNYGYTF TRBV5-1 - - TRBJ1-2
TGCGCCAGCAGAGGAGGGGGCGGCATGAACACTGAAGCTTTCTTT CASRGGGGMNTEAFF TRBV5-1 TRBD1 - TRBJ1-1
TGTGCCAGCACCCTCACGTTGACAGCATCCTACGAGCAGTACTTC CASTLTLTASYEQYF TRBV7-2 - - TRBJ2-7
TGTGCCAGCAGGCAGGGACAGGGGGCATCAGAAGCTTTCTTT CASRQGQGASEAFF TRBV7-2 TRBD1 - TRBJ1-1
TGTGCCACCAGCAGAGGACTCTCTGTGGTTGCTAATGAGCAGTTCTTC CATSRGLSVVANEQFF TRBV15 - - TRBJ2-1
TGTGCTAGTGGCCCCGGGATGACAGGAAACACTGAAGCTTTCTTT CASGPGMTGNTEAFF TRBV12-5 - - TRBJ1-1
TGCAGCGTTGAAGCGTACCTACTGAACACTGAAGCTTTCTTT CSVEAYLLNTEAFF TRBV29-1 - - TRBJ1-1